Presented here are 18 T cell receptor beta chains from one specimen sequenced in a study of regulatory T cells in long-lasting Graves disease. Specified time point: newly diagnosed GD, antithyroid drugs for less than 3 months. Preparation of the TCR library used RNA extracted from PBMCs. To make TCR beta libraries, researchers used iRepertoire HTBI primers and Arm-PCR of CDR3 regions. TCRdb called the multiplex PCR reads again in MiXCR, with one record for every CDR3 protein. The sample carries 400,000 to 500,000 distinct CDR3 sequences, around 16% recorded once. The same sample was also studied in work on T cells in Graves' hyperthyroidism and ophthalmopathy.

Sequences were derived from peripheral blood mononuclear cells (PBMCs), sampled at new diagnosis, from a patient treated with antithyroid drugs. These receptors were obtained from a woman in her 40s with Graves disease.

This rearrangement joins TRBV30 to TRBJ2-5; 11 nucleotides match TRBD2. The J call is in doubt because the DNA end fits TRBJ2-7 better. Per germline, CDR1 GTSNPN and CDR2 SVGIG (reference sequence). CDR3 length equals 14 residues. The CDR3 reads CAWSVGLAGYEQYF. In nucleotides, the CDR3 is TGTGCCTGGAGTGTTGGACTAGCGGGTTACGAGCAGTACTTC.

This clonotype was seen at least ten times. The genes are TRBV6-5 and TRBJ2-2; no firm D call. The V and J ends lost 2 bases and 0 bases respectively, with 10 bases between them. Germline V gene data show CDR1 as MNHEY and CDR2 as SVGAGI. The CDR3 runs 16 residues. For the CDR3, the DNA is TGTGCCAGCAGTTACGCGAGCTCAACGAACACCGGGGAGCTGTTTTTT. As protein: CASSYASSTNTGELFF.

This clonotype was found many times. The CDR3 reads CASSILAGGSYNEQFF. The CDR3 nucleotides read TGTGCCAGCAGTATACTAGCGGGAGGCTCCTACAATGAGCAGTTCTTC. The V gene is TRBV27, the J gene TRBJ2-1; 12 bases agree with TRBD2. The CDR3 is made up of 16 amino acids. Germline-derived CDR1 and CDR2 are MNHEY and SMNVEV (reference sequence). With 5 bases clipped from V and 0 bases from J, the junction kept 2 bases outside the gene matches.

This clonotype was detected ten times or more. The chain employs TRBV2 and TRBJ1-5; no firm D call. The CDR3 sequence is 15 residues long. Trimming removed 3 bases at V and 5 bases at J, with 14 bases between. The germline V gene encodes CDR1 SNHLY and CDR2 FYNNEI. The CDR3 sequence: CASSEEGLSDQPQHF. The CDR3 DNA sequence: TGTGCCAGCAGTGAGGAAGGGCTCAGCGATCAGCCCCAGCATTTT.

This clonotype was observed many times. V and J are TRBV24-1 and TRBJ2-7, with D maybe TRBD1 (5 bases). V lost 2 bases to trimming and J lost 3 bases, with 10 bases between them. Germline V gene lookup returns CDR1 KGHDR and CDR2 SFDVKD. CDR3 size: 14 residues. Here the CDR3 DNA reads TGTGCCACCAGTGATTCCTCGACAGACTACGAGCAGTACTTC. As protein: CATSDSSTDYEQYF.

This clonotype has just a few counts. J is TRBJ1-2 and V is TRBV15; D not resolved. Germline CDR1 is LNHNV and CDR2 is YYDKDF (reference sequence). The CDR3 has 13 amino acids. V was trimmed by 5 bases and J by 7 bases, leaving 14 bases between them. The CDR3: CATSRNSFIGYTF. In DNA form, the CDR3 reads TGTGCCACCAGCCGAAACAGTTTCATTGGCTACACCTTC.

This clonotype has ten or more counts. This chain uses TRBV28 with TRBJ1-5; D is uncertain. The CDR3 extends over 13 amino acids. CDR1 MDHEN and CDR2 SYDVKM come from the germline V gene. V shed 6 bases and J shed 3 bases, with 9 bases lying between them. CDR3 DNA: TGTGCCAGCAGGGAGACAAACAATCAGCCCCAGCATTTT. This encodes CASRETNNQPQHF.

In its sample, this clonotype was seen many times. The CDR3 DNA follows: TGTGCCAGCAGCCACGAGGCATACGAGCAGTACTTC. Its translation: CASSHEAYEQYF. The chain recombines TRBV3-1 with TRBJ2-7; no firm D call. The V and J ends lost 3 bases and 4 bases respectively, with 7 bases between them. CDR3 length equals 12 residues. Per the germline V gene, CDR1 is LGHDT and CDR2 is YNNKEL (reference sequence).

This clonotype has a count of ten or more. The CDR3 is CASSNSAGNTEAFF. The CDR3 region has the DNA TGTGCCAGTAGTAACTCGGCTGGGAACACTGAAGCTTTCTTT. The chain uses TRBV19 and TRBJ1-1; no clear D gene. Trimming removed 4 bases from V and 1 base from J, with 10 bases in between. Germline lookup yields CDR1 LNHDA and CDR2 SQIVND (reference sequence). The CDR3 length is 14 residues. Supplemented by reference TRBV19 and TRBJ1-1, the full variable domain reads DGGITQSPKYLFRKEGQNVTLSCEQNLNHDAMYWYRQDPGQGLRLIYYSQIVNDFQKGDIAEGYSVSREKKESFPLTVTSAQKNPTAFYLCASSNSAGNTEAFFGQGTRLTVV.

This clonotype has at least ten counts. The chain uses TRBV20-1 and TRBJ1-5; 10 nucleotides line up with TRBD1. CDR3 length equals 14 residues. With V trimmed by 3 bases and J by 4 bases, 3 bases remained unmatched. Germline V gene data show CDR1 as DFQATT and CDR2 as SNEGSKA (reference sequence). The CDR3 sequence: CSARGTGANQPQHF. The CDR3 DNA reads as TGCAGTGCTAGGGGGACAGGGGCAAATCAGCCCCAGCATTTT.

This clonotype was detected many times. The chain couples TRBV11-2 to TRBJ1-4, with D perhaps matching TRBD1 (5 bases). V was clipped by 2 bases and J by 7 bases, with 8 bases between them. The germline gives CDR1 SGHAT, CDR2 FQNNGV. The CDR3 is 13 amino acids. CDR3 protein: CASSLFQGEKLFF. The CDR3 DNA follows: TGTGCCAGCAGCTTATTCCAGGGTGAAAAACTGTTTTTT.

This clonotype came up once. The chain combines TRBV20-1 with TRBJ2-1; maybe TRBD1 (6 bases). V lost 0 bases and J 7 bases, leaving 16 bases between the germline ends. This CDR3 has 15 amino acids. CDR1 is DFQATT, CDR2 SNEGSKA, per germline (reference sequence). The CDR3 reads CSARDLWGRRNEQFF. Here the CDR3 DNA reads TGCAGTGCTAGAGATCTCTGGGGGCGCAGAAATGAGCAGTTCTTC.

This clonotype was observed a few times. The DNA of the CDR3 is TGTGCCAGCACCCCGTGGGGTAGCTCCTACAATGAGCAGTTCTTC. Translation gives CASTPWGSSYNEQFF. The chain couples TRBV13 to TRBJ2-1, with D unclear. The CDR3 consists of 15 residues. Germline CDR1 is PRHDT and CDR2 is FYEKMQ (reference sequence). Between the trimmed V and J ends, which lost 7 bases and 0 bases, there was a span of 13 bases.

Points on this clonotype: A far larger clone lies a single base away; this is likely a read error. This chain links TRBV27 with TRBJ2-1, with D possibly being TRBD1 or TRBD2 (5 bases each). Trimming shortened V by 5 bases and J by 8 bases, and 19 bases separated the two germline ends. Germline CDR1 and CDR2: MNHEY and SMNVEV (reference sequence). CDR3 length: 15 amino acids. The CDR3 spells CASSEGSTPRDEQFF. The CDR3 DNA follows: TGTGCCAGCAGTGAGGGGTCTACCCCCAGGGATGAGCAGTTCTTC.

This clonotype has a count of ten or more. The chain is built from TRBV6-1 and TRBJ1-1, with D hard to call. The V end was cut by 6 bases, the J end by 1 base, with 3 bases between. Germline V gene sequence: CDR1 MNHNS, CDR2 SASEGT. The CDR3 has 11 residues. In DNA form, the CDR3 reads TGTGCCAGCAGAGGGAACACTGAAGCTTTCTTT. Protein sequence: CASRGNTEAFF.

This clonotype was counted at least ten times. The rearrangement links TRBV5-1 to TRBJ2-2, with D possibly being TRBD1 (6 bases). This CDR3 spans 14 amino acids. Germline V gene lookup returns CDR1 SGHRS and CDR2 YFSETQ. V lost 2 bases and J lost 3, with 8 bases in between. In DNA form, the CDR3 reads TGCGCCAGCAGCTTCCAGGGGTACACCGGGGAGCTGTTTTTT. Translated: CASSFQGYTGELFF.

This clonotype was observed a handful of times. The chain carries TRBV2 and TRBJ1-6; 12 positions match TRBD1. CDR1 and CDR2 (germline): SNHLY, FYNNEI. V dropped 2 bases and J dropped 10; count of bases not matched to a gene: 6. The CDR3 has 16 residues. This CDR3 is CASSELGQGASSPLHF. The CDR3 DNA follows: TGTGCCAGCAGTGAATTGGGACAGGGGGCTTCATCACCCCTCCACTTT.

This clonotype occurred many times. The CDR3 nucleotides read TGTGCCAGCAGCTTAGATCTGGTTGCGGGAAACACCATATATTTT. This gives the protein CASSLDLVAGNTIYF. The chain uses TRBV11-2 and TRBJ1-3, with D uncertain. Germline CDR1 reads SGHAT; CDR2 reads FQNNGV. V lost 0 bases to trimming and J lost 4 bases, with 10 bases between them. The CDR3 length is 15 residues.